Only a few counts were recorded for the clone carrying this TCR beta chain. Its cognate antigen is unknown. The sample belongs to a study of identical twins. The V and J ends lost 8 bases and 2 bases, in that order; junction bases with no gene match: 9. CDR3 size: 14 residues. CDR1 MDHEN and CDR2 SYDVKM come from the germline V gene. Findings of the study overall: Sharing of beta out-of-frame sequences by twins showed a weaker excess.

TCRdb reprocessed the 5' RACE reads with MiXCR, giving one entry per CDR3 protein. The sample holds fewer than 500,000 distinct CDR3 sequences, approximately 15% seen once. This sample also belongs to another study, concerning yellow fever vaccine responses in identical twins.

V and J are TRBV28 and TRBJ2-7; TRBD1 matches at 7 bases. The receptor's source is a woman under 30 in good health. What was sequenced was CD4+ T cells sorted from blood. The CDR3 bases are TGTGCCAGCGGACAGGCACATAAGACCTACGAGCAGTACTTC. The encoded protein is CASGQAHKTYEQYF.